This T cell receptor beta chain was captured in a study of T cells after yellow fever vaccination. Overall study: Any fraction with a low cell number was prepared using SMART-Seq v4 Ultra Low Input. Findings and caveats of the study: Post-booster reappearance was seen for most primary-vaccination clones (around 96% CD4, 80% to 90% CD8).

Germline V lookup: CDR1 SGHRS, CDR2 YFSETQ. With V trimmed by 4 bases and J by 8 bases, 8 bases remained unmatched. This CDR3 spans 13 amino acids. This clonotype was seen more than once but under ten times. Its antigen remains unknown. It was through 5'RACE template switching that TCR cDNA was made, with a universal primer site and UMIs added. One entry per CDR3 protein, called by TCRdb with MiXCR from the 5' RACE reads. This table holds 250,000 to 400,000 distinct CDR3 sequences, roughly 4% found once. Specimen: PBMCs, collected 5 days after the yellow fever booster vaccination. V and J are TRBV5-1 and TRBJ1-2; 7 bases fit TRBD1. This clonotype was sampled from a man younger than 35 who received the YFV17D yellow fever vaccine. The chain's CDR3 is CASSLTGSGGYTF. In nucleotides, the CDR3 is TGCGCCAGCAGCCTGACAGGGTCGGGCGGCTACACCTTC.